Given below is one TCR beta chain in context. Germline CDR1 LNHNV, CDR2 YYDKDF (reference sequence). Trimming stripped 5 bases from V and 7 bases from J, with 8 bases between. The CDR3 is 12 residues long. Data came from immunoSEQ multiplex PCR; TCRdb stores just in-frame clones and leaves some out. The table records 300,000 to 350,000 clones, about 93% of them present only once. Enrollment of patients from Seattle took place during active infection, with longitudinal follow-up. These data originate in a study of blood T cell repertoires in COVID-19. In the study overall: The samples span acute and convalescent COVID-19 from the United States, Italy and Spain.

The rearrangement uses TRBV15 and TRBJ2-2, with D unresolved. Sample: peripheral blood. The sequence was obtained from a woman in her 30s with COVID-19, enrolled during active disease. CDR3 protein: CATSPWSGELFF. The CDR3 bases are TGTGCCACCAGCCCCTGGAGCGGGGAGCTGTTTTTT.